This T cell receptor (beta chain) was profiled in a study of cytomegalovirus exposure and HLA in healthy donors. Turning to the study itself: When 350 to 500 donors were genotyped, approximately 81% of them were found to fall in the Caucasian-associated ancestry cluster. Study-wide results and caveats: As a later analysis showed, several of the most significant clusters appeared to be linked to common viral pathogens. It was confirmed in vitro that a few of the CMV-associated chains were specific for CMV antigens.

It was with 60 Vbeta and 13 Jbeta primers that the PCR ran. This table comes from immunoSEQ multiplex PCR, and its TCRdb copy is limited to in-frame clones, with some not included. The sample lists 100,000 to 150,000 clones; less than 85% were seen once. A word on this clone: Its antigen is not identified.

The specimen was PBMCs. This TCR came from a man between 18 and 29 years old in good health and CMV-seropositive.

CDR3 protein: CSALARFSTDTQYF. As DNA, the CDR3 is TGCAGCGCCCTGGCCCGATTTAGCACAGATACGCAGTATTTT. The chain carries TRBV29-1 and TRBJ2-3; D gene ambiguous. Germline loops: CDR1 SQVTM, CDR2 ANQGSEA. Trimming took off 7 bases at V and 0 bases at J, with 14 bases between the two ends. This CDR3 contains 14 residues.